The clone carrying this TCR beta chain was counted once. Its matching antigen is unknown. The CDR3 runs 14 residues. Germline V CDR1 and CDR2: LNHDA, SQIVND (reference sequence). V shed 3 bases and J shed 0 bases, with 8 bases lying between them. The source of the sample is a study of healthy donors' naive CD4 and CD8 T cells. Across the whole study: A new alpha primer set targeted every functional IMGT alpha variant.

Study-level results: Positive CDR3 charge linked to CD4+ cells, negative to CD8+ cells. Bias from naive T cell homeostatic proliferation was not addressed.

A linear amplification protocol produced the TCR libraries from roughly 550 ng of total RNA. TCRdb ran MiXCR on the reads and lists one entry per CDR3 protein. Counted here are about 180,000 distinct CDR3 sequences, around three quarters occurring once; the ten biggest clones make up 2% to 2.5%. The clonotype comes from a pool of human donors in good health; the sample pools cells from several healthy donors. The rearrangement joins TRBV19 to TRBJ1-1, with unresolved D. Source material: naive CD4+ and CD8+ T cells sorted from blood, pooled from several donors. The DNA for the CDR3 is TGTGCCAGTAGTATCAGAGATTTGAACACTGAAGCTTTCTTT. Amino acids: CASSIRDLNTEAFF.